The 17 T cell receptor beta chains below all came from one sample that was sequenced in a study of cytomegalovirus exposure and HLA in healthy donors. Researchers ran the PCR with 60 Vbeta and 13 Jbeta primers. Measured with immunoSEQ multiplex PCR; TCRdb has only the in-frame clones, and not every one. The sample records approximately 140,000 clones, about four fifths being singletons. The sequencing input was PBMCs. The receptors were gathered from a man aged 50-60 years in good health and CMV-seropositive.

V and J are TRBV28 and TRBJ1-1; D ambiguous. V gave up 6 bases and J gave up 1 base, with 9 bases separating them. CDR1 and CDR2 (germline): MDHEN, SYDVKM. The CDR3 contains 13 residues. CDR3 DNA: TGTGCCAGCAGGGAAGCGGGGAACACTGAAGCTTTCTTT. Translating gives CASREAGNTEAFF.

The chain links TRBV7-2 to TRBJ2-1, with D perhaps given as TRBD1 or TRBD2 (7 bases each). V dropped 8 bases and J dropped 7 bases, with 21 bases sitting between them. The CDR3 length is 15 residues. From germline, CDR1 is SGHTA and CDR2 FQGNSA. CDR3: CASGVGLGGLNEQFF. Written as DNA, the CDR3 is TGTGCCAGCGGCGTAGGACTAGGGGGCTTGAATGAGCAGTTCTTC.

The chain recombines TRBV5-8 with TRBJ2-7, with a possible D match to TRBD1 (6 bases). Germline V gene sequence: CDR1 SGHTS, CDR2 YDEGEE. Trimming shortened V by 0 bases and J by 10 bases, and 11 bases separated the two germline ends. The CDR3 sequence is 12 residues long. DNA of the CDR3: TGTGCCAGCAGCTTGGTTGGGGGCGACCAGTACTTC. Protein: CASSLVGGDQYF.

About this clone: Sequence at one end of the junction differs from germline and may be a read error. The rearrangement links TRBV5-1 to TRBJ2-5, with D unclear. CDR1 is SGHRS and CDR2 is YFSETQ in the germline V gene. This CDR3 has 12 amino acids. CDR3 sequence (DNA): TGCGCCAGCAGCTTCCTAAAAGAGGCCCAGTACTTC. Its protein product is CASSFLKEAQYF.

The V call is TRBV5-5, the J call TRBJ1-2; 9 nucleotides agree with TRBD1. V shed 4 bases, J shed 4 bases, and the junction held 14 bases outside the gene matches. The CDR3 is 17 residues long. Germline loops: CDR1 SGHKS, CDR2 YYEKEE (reference sequence). The chain's CDR3 is CASSQGQGMAAGYGYTF. CDR3 bases: TGTGCCAGCAGCCAGGGACAGGGTATGGCGGCTGGCTATGGCTACACCTTC.

This clone was observed once. The rearrangement links TRBV20-1 to TRBJ2-7; the D gene is possibly TRBD2 (6 bases). V lost 2 bases and J lost 7, with 9 bases in between. Per germline, CDR1 DFQATT and CDR2 SNEGSKA (reference sequence). CDR3 size: 11 residues. CDR3 in amino acids: CSARSGEEQYF. As DNA, the CDR3 is TGCAGTGCTAGATCGGGAGAAGAGCAGTACTTC.

CDR3 region: CASSLASVATNEKLFF. CDR3 coding DNA: TGTGCCAGCAGCTTAGCGTCAGTTGCAACTAATGAAAAACTGTTTTTT. This chain joins TRBV7-8 and TRBJ1-4; no definite D call. The germline V gene encodes CDR1 SGHVS and CDR2 FQNEAQ. This CDR3 spans 16 amino acids. Trimming pared 0 bases from V and 0 bases from J, leaving 8 bases between.

This clone was counted once. The gene calls are TRBV27 and TRBJ2-7; TRBD1 matches 9 bases. With 8 bases clipped from V and 0 bases from J, the junction kept 2 bases outside the gene matches. Germline CDR1 MNHEY, CDR2 SMNVEV (reference sequence). The CDR3 consists of 13 residues. The CDR3 spells CASRDRVSYEQYF. CDR3 coding DNA: TGTGCCAGCCGGGACAGGGTCTCCTACGAGCAGTACTTC.

V gene TRBV7-2 combines with J gene TRBJ2-1; the D gene is possibly TRBD2 (6 bases). Germline V gives CDR1 SGHTA, CDR2 FQGNSA. V gave up 1 base and J gave up 4 bases, with 11 bases separating them. The CDR3 has 15 residues. This chain's CDR3 is CASSLEGAGYNEQFF. The CDR3 DNA reads TGTGCCAGCAGCTTAGAAGGGGCGGGGTACAATGAGCAGTTCTTC.

The chain couples TRBV5-1 to TRBJ1-1; D gene ambiguous. CDR3 length: 13 residues. The germline V gene has CDR1 SGHRS and CDR2 YFSETQ. V dropped 1 base and J dropped 1 base, with 5 bases sitting between them. CDR3 in DNA: TGCGCCAGCAGCTTGTCCCAGAACACTGAAGCTTTCTTT. It translates to CASSLSQNTEAFF.

The chain employs TRBV11-2 and TRBJ1-1; no definite D call. CDR3 size: 14 residues. The germline gives CDR1 SGHAT, CDR2 FQNNGV. The germline V and J ends were trimmed by 5 bases and 1 base, with 11 bases remaining between them. CDR3 nucleotide sequence: TGTGCCAGCAGCCCTATTACAGAGAACACTGAAGCTTTCTTT. This codes for CASSPITENTEAFF.

The chain carries TRBV27 and TRBJ2-7; possibly TRBD2 for D (6 bases). Deletions cut 5 bases from V and 0 bases from J, with 8 bases between. Germline CDR1 and CDR2: MNHEY and SMNVEV (reference sequence). This CDR3 has 13 amino acids. The CDR3 nucleotides are TGTGCCAGCAGTCCCGGGGGCTCCTACGAGCAGTACTTC. Its translation is CASSPGGSYEQYF.

About this clone itself: At one of its ends the junction is not consistent with the germline gene, which may arise from a read error. The genes are TRBV7-9 and TRBJ2-1, with D perhaps TRBD1 (6 bases). CDR1 and CDR2 (germline): SEHNR, FQNEAQ (reference sequence). This CDR3 is 13 amino acids long. The CDR3 sequence is CSSSLNILGQQFF. The CDR3 bases are TGTTCCAGCAGCCTTAACATTTTGGGACAACAGTTCTTC.

The table lists this clone with a few counts. This sequence joins TRBV19 and TRBJ1-5; tentative D call: TRBD1 (6 bases). CDR3 size: 14 residues. V lost 3 bases to trimming and J lost 5 bases, with 11 bases between them. In germline, CDR1 is LNHDA, CDR2 SQIVND (reference sequence). The CDR3 coding sequence is TGTGCCAGTAGTATGGGGGCTGGATATCAGCCCCAGCATTTT. This sequence encodes CASSMGAGYQPQHF.

CDR3 residues: CASSLLALASETQYF. The CDR3 DNA sequence: TGTGCCAGCAGTTTACTTGCCCTAGCAAGCGAGACCCAGTACTTC. The rearrangement joins TRBV28 to TRBJ2-5; a weak D match, TRBD2 (5 bases). Germline V gene data show CDR1 as MDHEN and CDR2 as SYDVKM. The CDR3 is 15 amino acids. V was trimmed by 2 bases and J by 5 bases, leaving 15 bases between them.

This clone was recorded once. This chain uses TRBV29-1 with TRBJ2-1; 7 nucleotides match TRBD2. V dropped 4 bases and J dropped 0; count of bases not matched to a gene: 3. CDR1 SQVTM and CDR2 ANQGSEA come from the germline V gene. This CDR3 region has 14 residues. The CDR3 protein is CSVASGGSYNEQFF. In nucleotides, the CDR3 is TGCAGCGTTGCTTCGGGGGGCTCCTACAATGAGCAGTTCTTC.

V and J are TRBV6-6 and TRBJ1-1; D possibly corresponds to TRBD1 (6 bases). CDR1 is MNHNY, CDR2 SVGAGI, per germline (reference sequence). The V gene lost 6 bases and the J gene lost 0 bases, with 11 bases spanning the gap. The CDR3 runs to 14 residues. CDR3 DNA: TGTGCCAGCAGCCAAGGACAGTTGAACACTGAAGCTTTCTTT. Its translation: CASSQGQLNTEAFF.